Following are 32 T cell receptor beta chains from one sample sequenced in a study of blood T cells in healthy people across ages. Combining a sample-barcoded 5' primer with a J-beta primer mix, a second PCR ran for about 6 to 11 cycles. TCRdb called the 5' RACE reads again in MiXCR, with one record for every CDR3 protein. This table holds about 800,000 distinct CDR3 sequences, roughly 25% found once. This same sample was also part of a study on T cells of mothers and their children.

Sequences were obtained from blood. The receptors come from a boy aged 5 to 17 in good health.

The gene calls are TRBV20-1 and TRBJ1-4; a possible D gene is TRBD1 (6 bases). With 1 base removed from V and 0 bases from J, the gap between germline ends came to 15 bases. This CDR3 is built from 17 residues. CDR1 DFQATT and CDR2 SNEGSKA come from the germline V gene (reference sequence). CDR3 bases: TGCAGTGCTAGAGGGAGGACAGCCCGTGCAACTAATGAAAAACTGTTTTTT. Protein product: CSARGRTARATNEKLFF.

The chain carries TRBV12-3 or TRBV12-4 and TRBJ1-2, with D perhaps matching TRBD1 (6 bases). The length of the CDR3 is 14 residues. V lost 4 bases and J 7 bases, leaving 16 bases between the germline ends. Written as DNA, the CDR3 is TGTGCCAGCAGTTCACAGGGAGGAGGTCTTGGCTACACCTTC. Its protein is CASSSQGGGLGYTF.

A few counts support this clonotype. This sequence joins TRBV20-1 and TRBJ2-5; no definite D call. This CDR3 is 15 amino acids long. Looked up from germline, CDR1 is DFQATT and CDR2 is SNEGSKA (reference sequence). V shed 4 bases and J shed 5 bases, with 20 bases lying between them. CDR3 in amino acids: CSATKQPDAGETQYF. DNA of the CDR3: TGCAGTGCTACGAAACAGCCAGATGCCGGGGAGACCCAGTACTTC.

This clonotype was seen a handful of times. V gene TRBV11-2 combines with J gene TRBJ2-1; no reliable D call. Germline lookup yields CDR1 SGHAT and CDR2 FQNNGV. V lost 0 bases and J lost 3, with 6 bases in between. CDR3 size: 14 residues. In DNA form, the CDR3 reads TGTGCCAGCAGCTTAGACAGTAACTACAATGAGCAGTTCTTC. Protein: CASSLDSNYNEQFF.

J is TRBJ2-7 and V is TRBV5-1, with TRBD2 as a possible D gene (6 bases). Germline CDR1 SGHRS, CDR2 YFSETQ. Deletions cut 4 bases from V and 6 bases from J, with 14 bases between. This CDR3 contains 13 residues. CDR3 in amino acids: CASSPVTEGEQYF. The CDR3 DNA is TGCGCCAGCAGCCCCGTGACGGAGGGCGAGCAGTACTTC.

V is TRBV11-2 and J is TRBJ1-1; D gene unclear. Trimming shortened V by 3 bases and J by 6 bases, and 14 bases separated the two germline ends. The CDR3 consists of 14 residues. CDR1 is SGHAT, CDR2 FQNNGV, per germline. The chain's CDR3 is CASSFLGRNSEAFF. The CDR3, as DNA: TGTGCCAGCAGCTTTTTAGGGAGAAACTCTGAAGCTTTCTTT.

The CDR3: CASSRKPGTYEQYV. CDR3 nucleotide sequence: TGTGCCAGCTCACGTAAGCCAGGGACCTACGAGCAGTACGTC. This chain joins TRBV18 and TRBJ2-5, with a weak D call TRBD1 (5 bases). With the DNA end fitting TRBJ2-7 better, the J assignment may be wrong. The V gene's germline CDR1 is KGHSH and CDR2 LQKENI. The length of the CDR3 is 14 residues.

Comment on this clonotype: This CDR3 is missing its conserved last phenylalanine or tryptophan, likely due to a read error. The V call is TRBV7-2, the J call TRBJ2-3; D is ambiguous. This CDR3 region has 12 residues. Trimming pared 5 bases from V and 4 bases from J, leaving 7 bases between. Looked up from germline, CDR1 is SGHTA and CDR2 is FQGNSA. CDR3 protein: CASSTGPDTQYI. The CDR3 nucleotides are TGTGCCAGCAGCACCGGACCAGATACGCAGTATATT.

In its sample, this clonotype was seen a few times. This chain uses TRBV4-3 with TRBJ2-7; 7 nucleotides match TRBD2. The CDR3 length is 14 residues. Unmatched junction bases numbered 5, after V lost 1 base and J lost 5 bases. Germline CDR1 and CDR2: LGHNA and YSLEER. The DNA of the CDR3 is TGCGCCAGCAGCCAAGGGGGTGGGAGGGACGAGCAGTACTTC. Encoded protein: CASSQGGGRDEQYF.

The chain carries TRBV20-1 and TRBJ2-5, with 8 nucleotides matching TRBD1. V lost 3 bases, J lost 4 bases, and 4 bases stayed unmatched. Per the germline V gene, CDR1 is DFQATT and CDR2 is SNEGSKA (reference sequence). CDR3 length: 13 residues. The CDR3 nucleotides are TGCAGTGCTAGTCAGGGGGCGGGAGAGACCCAGTACTTC. Its protein product is CSASQGAGETQYF.

This clonotype was recorded many times. V is TRBV7-2 and J is TRBJ2-7, with 9 bases aligning to TRBD2. The CDR3 length is 14 residues. Germline lookup yields CDR1 SGHTA and CDR2 FQGNSA. The V segment lost 5 bases and the J segment 2 bases; nucleotides outside the gene matches: 4. CDR3: CASSLQRGAYEQYF. The CDR3 DNA follows: TGTGCCAGCAGCCTGCAGCGGGGGGCCTACGAGCAGTACTTC.

This clonotype has more than one count but fewer than ten. The chain recombines TRBV4-2 with TRBJ1-1; D unresolved. This CDR3 is 13 amino acids long. V was pared by 3 bases and J by 4 bases, with 9 bases between. Germline CDR1 LGHNA, CDR2 YNFKEQ. The CDR3 DNA sequence: TGTGCCAGCAGCCATCGCGACGGCACTGAAGCTTTCTTT. This translates into CASSHRDGTEAFF.

The chain joins TRBV20-1 to TRBJ2-5; 11 bases are shared with TRBD2. The J call is uncertain, as TRBJ2-7 better fits the DNA end. This CDR3 has 14 amino acids. Looked up from germline, CDR1 is DFQATT and CDR2 is SNEGSKA (reference sequence). CDR3 nucleotides: TGCAGTGCTAGCCCGACTAGCGGGATCCGCGAGCAGTACTTC. Translated, it gives CSASPTSGIREQYF.

This clonotype was detected only once. The gene calls are TRBV15 and TRBJ2-5, with 8 nucleotides matching TRBD2. Germline V CDR1 and CDR2: LNHNV, YYDKDF (reference sequence). V dropped 0 bases and J dropped 3; count of bases not matched to a gene: 3. The CDR3 consists of 15 residues. This CDR3 is CATSRERRGEETQYF. In DNA, the CDR3 is TGTGCCACCAGCAGAGAGAGGCGGGGGGAAGAGACCCAGTACTTC.

This clonotype was seen a few times. V usage is TRBV20-1 and J usage is TRBJ1-1; 9 nucleotides align to TRBD1. Per the germline V gene, CDR1 is DFQATT and CDR2 is SNEGSKA (reference sequence). The CDR3 is 15 residues long. After removal of 5 bases from V and 7 bases from J, the junction contained 14 bases not matched to a gene. CDR3 in amino acids: CSAGGPTGGKIEAFF. The CDR3 DNA reads TGCAGTGCTGGGGGCCCGACAGGGGGAAAAATTGAAGCTTTCTTT.

This clonotype was picked up a small number of times. The chain carries TRBV12-3 or TRBV12-4 and TRBJ1-3; D gene unclear. The germline V and J ends were trimmed by 5 bases and 2 bases, with 7 bases remaining between them. The CDR3 extends over 13 amino acids. The CDR3 bases are TGTGCCAGCAGTCCACAGCCTGGAAACACCATATATTTT. Protein sequence: CASSPQPGNTIYF.

The CDR3 is CASSLGADYEQYF. Written as DNA, the CDR3 is TGTGCCAGCAGTTTAGGGGCAGACTACGAGCAGTACTTC. The chain couples TRBV12-3 or TRBV12-4 to TRBJ2-7; D gene uncertain. V was clipped by 1 base and J by 3 bases, with 7 bases between them. The CDR3 consists of 13 residues.

This chain links TRBV27 with TRBJ2-2, with TRBD2 as a possible D gene (5 bases). The length of the CDR3 is 12 residues. The ends were cut back, 6 bases at V and 5 bases at J, with 7 bases in the middle. Germline CDR1 reads MNHEY; CDR2 reads SMNVEV (reference sequence). The CDR3 sequence: CASRWETGELFF. The CDR3 coding sequence is TGTGCCAGCAGATGGGAGACCGGGGAGCTGTTTTTT.

This clonotype showed up just a few times. V and J are TRBV28 and TRBJ2-3, with 8 bases aligning to TRBD2. The CDR3 sequence is 18 residues long. Trimming removed 1 base from V and 0 bases from J; junction bases left unmatched: 9. The germline CDR1 and CDR2 sequences are MDHEN and SYDVKM. The DNA of the CDR3 is TGTGCCAGCAGTTTATTACTAGCGGCAACCCCTAGCACAGATACGCAGTATTTT. It codes for CASSLLLAATPSTDTQYF.

This clonotype was counted at least ten times. The rearrangement links TRBV27 to TRBJ2-1; weak D call: TRBD2 (6 bases). The CDR3 is 16 residues long. V was trimmed by 2 bases and J by 4 bases, leaving 15 bases between them. From germline, CDR1 is MNHEY and CDR2 SMNVEV (reference sequence). CDR3 amino acids: CASSLPRGLIYNEQFF. CDR3 in DNA: TGTGCCAGCAGTTTACCGCGGGGCCTTATTTACAATGAGCAGTTCTTC.

V gene TRBV12-3 or TRBV12-4 combines with J gene TRBJ2-1; no clear D gene. CDR3 length equals 13 residues. Trimming took off 4 bases at V and 10 bases at J, with 14 bases between the two ends. CDR3 coding DNA: TGTGCCAGCAGTTCCCCCTTGCTGGGCGAGCAGTTCTTC. Translation gives CASSSPLLGEQFF.

This chain joins TRBV20-1 and TRBJ2-2; unclear D gene. The CDR3 is made up of 13 amino acids. The germline V gene encodes CDR1 DFQATT and CDR2 SNEGSKA (reference sequence). Trimming took 2 bases from V and 0 from J, leaving 4 bases between them. CDR3 sequence (DNA): TGCAGTGCTAGAATGACGAACACCGGGGAGCTGTTTTTT. Its protein is CSARMTNTGELFF.

This clonotype was counted between two and nine times. The genes are TRBV4-3 and TRBJ2-2, with D uncertain. There are 12 residues in the CDR3. Trimming left V 1 base short and J 6 bases short, with 3 bases between. Per the germline V gene, CDR1 is LGHNA and CDR2 is YSLEER. CDR3 coding DNA: TGCGCCAGCAGCCAAGGTCCCGGGGAGCTGTTTTTT. Protein sequence: CASSQGPGELFF.

This clonotype was detected a few times. The chain combines TRBV5-1 with TRBJ1-5, with a weak D call TRBD1 (6 bases). This CDR3 has 15 residues. Germline-derived CDR1 and CDR2 are SGHRS and YFSETQ. V was trimmed by 0 bases and J by 7 bases, leaving 14 bases between them. The CDR3 here is CASSLEGGQGQPQHF. For the CDR3, the DNA is TGCGCCAGCAGCTTGGAGGGGGGCCAAGGGCAGCCCCAGCATTTT.

There are a few counts of this clonotype. The rearrangement uses TRBV6-2 or TRBV6-3 and TRBJ1-5; 8 bases map to TRBD1. V was clipped by 8 bases and J by 5 bases; unmatched bases: 11. Germline assignment: CDR1 MNHEY and CDR2 SVGEGT. The CDR3 is 15 amino acids. Written as DNA, the CDR3 is TGTGCCAGCCGGCAGGGGGCCGGGATCTATCAGCCCCAGCATTTT. It encodes CASRQGAGIYQPQHF.

The V gene is TRBV9, the J gene TRBJ2-7, with 12 nucleotides matching TRBD2. The CDR3 sequence is 17 residues long. Trimming removed 4 bases from V and 5 bases from J; junction bases left unmatched: 13. Germline-derived CDR1 and CDR2 are SGDLS and YYNGEE. The CDR3 here is CASSFSALAGGPDEQYF. The CDR3 nucleotides are TGTGCCAGCAGCTTTAGCGCGCTAGCGGGGGGGCCGGACGAGCAGTACTTC.

This clonotype was observed many times. The CDR3, as DNA: TGTGCCAGCAGCTTACGTGACAGGGAGTCCCAAGAGACCCAGTACTTC. Residues: CASSLRDRESQETQYF. The chain couples TRBV7-9 to TRBJ2-5; TRBD1 matches at 7 bases. V gave up 2 bases and J gave up 1 base; unmatched junction bases: 7. This CDR3 contains 16 residues. CDR1 and CDR2 (germline): SEHNR, FQNEAQ (reference sequence).

V and J are TRBV7-2 and TRBJ2-1; 9 positions match TRBD1. The end of the DNA is better explained by TRBJ2-7, so the J call may be wrong. Germline values: CDR1 SGHTA, CDR2 FQGNSA. The CDR3 is 15 residues long. CDR3 protein: CASSPGWDRVYEQYF. The CDR3 nucleotides are TGTGCCAGCAGCCCGGGATGGGACAGGGTCTACGAGCAGTACTTC.

This chain joins TRBV7-8 and TRBJ2-5; 10 bases align to TRBD2. The CDR3 covers 16 residues. Looked up from germline, CDR1 is SGHVS and CDR2 is FQNEAQ. J was trimmed by 4 bases and V by 5 bases; bases with no gene match: 10. In DNA, the CDR3 is TGTGCCAGCAGCCGAACAGCGGGAGGGATACGAGAGACCCAGTACTTC. Translation gives CASSRTAGGIRETQYF.

The chain employs TRBV12-3 or TRBV12-4 and TRBJ2-1; D uncertain. The length of the CDR3 is 17 residues. V lost 3 bases, J lost 1 base, and 16 bases lay in between. DNA for the CDR3: TGTGCCAGCAGTTTCCGAATCGCGGAACCTTCCTACAATGAGCAGTTCTTC. Its protein is CASSFRIAEPSYNEQFF.

This sequence joins TRBV6-2 or TRBV6-3 and TRBJ2-2, with 11 bases lining up with TRBD2. The ends lost 7 bases at V and 1 base at J; junction bases unmatched: 23. The CDR3 covers 22 residues. The germline gives CDR1 MNHEY, CDR2 SVGEGT. The CDR3 protein is CASIPLRGRPGTSGLNTGELFF. In nucleotides, the CDR3 is TGTGCCAGCATTCCACTGAGGGGAAGGCCCGGGACTAGCGGATTGAACACCGGGGAGCTGTTTTTT.

The rearrangement joins TRBV7-6 to TRBJ1-1, with no clear D. V was shortened by 1 base and J by 8 bases, with 14 bases between the two germline ends. CDR3 length: 14 residues. Germline lookup yields CDR1 SGHVS and CDR2 FNYEAQ. The CDR3 DNA reads as TGTGCCAGCAGCTTAGATATAACAGATCCCGAAGCTTTCTTT. Translating it yields CASSLDITDPEAFF.